The 13 T cell receptor beta chains below all came from one sample that was sequenced in a study of identifying expanded T cells in peripheral blood. TCRdb's table, derived via immunoSEQ multiplex PCR, lists solely in-frame clones and lacks some. The table shows approximately 75,000 clones, with 75% to 90% occurring only once. Sequencing input: blood. Receptor source: a person aged 18-69 years in good health.

V gene TRBV4-3 combines with J gene TRBJ2-1, with no clear D. Germline CDR1 and CDR2: LGHNA and YSLEER. Trimming took 1 base from V and 9 from J, leaving 7 bases between them. The CDR3 extends over 12 amino acids. The CDR3 spells CASSQAQSEQFF. The CDR3 DNA reads as TGCGCCAGCAGCCAAGCTCAATCTGAGCAGTTCTTC.

The chain is built from TRBV6-5 and TRBJ1-1; D is possibly TRBD1 (6 bases). This CDR3 comprises 16 residues. Trimming stripped 0 bases from V and 1 base from J, with 12 bases between. CDR1 is MNHEY and CDR2 is SVGAGI in the germline V gene. The CDR3 here is CASSYSWGRGNTEAFF. For the CDR3, the DNA is TGTGCCAGCAGTTACTCCTGGGGGCGCGGGAACACTGAAGCTTTCTTT.

This chain links TRBV15 with TRBJ2-3; tentatively, D is TRBD1 (5 bases). CDR3 length equals 13 residues. The V end was cut by 0 bases, the J end by 14 bases, with 15 bases between. CDR1 is LNHNV and CDR2 is YYDKDF in the germline V gene (reference sequence). The CDR3 protein is CATSRDIETVVYF. For the CDR3, the DNA is TGTGCCACCAGCAGAGATATTGAGACAGTAGTGTATTTT.

In its sample, this clone was seen once. J is TRBJ2-1 and V is TRBV11-2; either TRBD1 or TRBD2 may fit D (6 bases each). Per the germline V gene, CDR1 is SGHAT and CDR2 is FQNNGV. This CDR3 contains 13 residues. V lost 3 bases, J lost 8 bases, and 11 bases lay in between. CDR3 DNA: TGTGCCAGCAGCTTTGCAGGGGACTATGAGCAGTTCTTC. This sequence encodes CASSFAGDYEQFF.

V usage is TRBV27 and J usage is TRBJ2-7; D is perhaps TRBD2 (5 bases). V lost 5 bases and J 5 bases, leaving 22 bases between the germline ends. The CDR3 has 16 amino acids. Germline CDR1 MNHEY, CDR2 SMNVEV (reference sequence). The CDR3 is CASSPRGRYTPNEQYF. CDR3 in DNA: TGTGCCAGCAGTCCTCGGGGTAGATACACTCCCAACGAGCAGTACTTC.

The rearrangement joins TRBV7-2 to TRBJ1-4; the D gene is possibly TRBD1 (5 bases). The CDR3 consists of 14 residues. Germline loops: CDR1 SGHTA, CDR2 FQGNSA. Trimming removed 4 bases at V and 6 bases at J, with 12 bases between. The DNA of the CDR3 is TGTGCCAGCAGCTCTCTGTTGGGGGATGAAAAACTGTTTTTT. Translating it yields CASSSLLGDEKLFF.

The chain employs TRBV27 and TRBJ2-5; D possibly uses TRBD1 or TRBD2 (6 bases each). V was shortened by 3 bases and J by 2 bases, with 10 bases between the two germline ends. Germline CDR1 and CDR2: MNHEY and SMNVEV (reference sequence). This CDR3 has 14 amino acids. The CDR3 is CASSFRGEQETQYF. The CDR3 coding sequence is TGTGCCAGCAGTTTTAGGGGGGAGCAAGAGACCCAGTACTTC.

This chain uses TRBV7-9 with TRBJ1-2; D might be TRBD1 (5 bases). The CDR3 spans 14 residues. Germline CDR1 reads SEHNR; CDR2 reads FQNEAQ (reference sequence). Deletions cut 7 bases from V and 1 base from J, with 13 bases between. CDR3 nucleotide sequence: TGTGCCAGCACCGGGGCCATAGATAACTATGGCTACACCTTC. This sequence encodes CASTGAIDNYGYTF.

This rearrangement joins TRBV28 to TRBJ1-6, with D possibly matching TRBD1 (5 bases). V lost 5 bases to trimming and J lost 6 bases, with 14 bases between them. Germline V CDR1 and CDR2: MDHEN, SYDVKM. The CDR3 is made up of 15 amino acids. The CDR3 spells CASSPRGQVNSPLHF. The CDR3 DNA follows: TGTGCCAGCAGTCCTCGCGGACAAGTTAATTCACCCCTCCACTTT.

DNA for the CDR3: TGTGCCAGTAGTATAGCCCCAGCAGGGGTCACTGAAGCTTTCTTT. Translated, it gives CASSIAPAGVTEAFF. The rearrangement links TRBV19 to TRBJ1-1; possible D gene TRBD1, 6 bases. Trimming took 1 base from V and 4 from J, leaving 13 bases between them. Germline V lookup: CDR1 LNHDA, CDR2 SQIVND (reference sequence). The CDR3 length is 15 residues.

The V and J genes are TRBV4-3 and TRBJ2-7, with D possibly matching TRBD1 (5 bases). This CDR3 comprises 15 residues. Trimming removed 1 base from V and 3 bases from J, with 13 bases in between. CDR1 and CDR2 (germline): LGHNA, YSLEER. CDR3 amino acids: CASSQGTHPIYEQYF. The CDR3 DNA is TGCGCCAGCAGCCAAGGGACACACCCCATCTACGAGCAGTACTTC.

The chain links TRBV27 to TRBJ2-7; TRBD2 agrees at 7 bases. CDR1 and CDR2 (germline): MNHEY, SMNVEV (reference sequence). The CDR3 sequence is 14 residues long. The J segment lost 2 bases and the V segment lost 4 bases, leaving 5 bases of the junction unmatched. CDR3 nucleotides: TGTGCCAGCAGTTGGGCTAGCGGTCCCTACGAGCAGTACTTC. Amino acid sequence: CASSWASGPYEQYF.

This CDR3 is CASSGQTMGDEKLFF. The CDR3 DNA reads as TGTGCCAGTAGCGGACAGACTATGGGGGATGAAAAACTGTTTTTT. The rearrangement uses TRBV19 and TRBJ1-4, with D tentatively TRBD1 (6 bases). The CDR3 runs to 15 residues. The V end was cut by 6 bases, the J end by 6 bases, with 17 bases between. In germline, CDR1 is LNHDA, CDR2 SQIVND (reference sequence).